This TCR beta chain is drawn from a study of cytomegalovirus exposure and HLA in healthy donors. Worth noting for this clone: What it recognizes is unknown.

Study-wide points: About 90% or about 30% of the time was how often most TCR beta V segments were productive, according to an earlier analysis.

V was shortened by 7 bases and J by 9 bases, with 16 bases between the two germline ends. The germline V gene encodes CDR1 SNHLY and CDR2 FYNNEI. The CDR3 contains 14 residues. The primer mix had 60 Vbeta and 13 Jbeta primers. Data came from immunoSEQ multiplex PCR; TCRdb stores just in-frame clones and leaves some out. In the table there are around 300,000 clones, over 85% of which are singletons. The gene calls are TRBV2 and TRBJ1-6; D might be TRBD1 (5 bases). Source material: PBMCs. This clonotype was obtained from a woman aged 18-35 years in good health and CMV-seronegative. The CDR3 DNA sequence: TGTGCCAGCATCAGAGGCCCCCAGGGTTCACCCCTCCACTTT. This encodes CASIRGPQGSPLHF.